Presented here are 18 T cell receptor beta chains from one specimen sequenced in a study of CD8+CD57+ T cells in acquired aplastic anemia. Using genomic DNA as the template, TCR beta VDJ and CDR3 profiling was carried out. TCRdb ran MiXCR on the reads and lists one entry per CDR3 protein. The table has 150,000 or so distinct CDR3 sequences, around 60% seen once. Sequenced material: sorted CD4+, CD8+, or CD8+CD57+ T cells (not recorded which) from PBMCs. The receptor source for this set is a human donor in good health.

The chain recombines TRBV7-3 with TRBJ2-7; 8 positions agree with TRBD2. V lost 5 bases, J lost 2 bases, and 14 bases stayed unmatched. The CDR3 has 17 amino acids. Germline CDR1 SGHTA, CDR2 FQGTGA. As DNA, the CDR3 is TGTGCCAGCAGCCCGGGGGTTGGGCGGGGGGCCACCTACGAGCAGTACTTC. Protein: CASSPGVGRGATYEQYF.

DNA for the CDR3: TGCAGTGCTAGAGATCAGGCAGGGGATAGTCAGCCCCAGCATTTT. Residues: CSARDQAGDSQPQHF. V gene TRBV20-1 combines with J gene TRBJ1-5; D may be TRBD1 (6 bases). Germline V gene lookup returns CDR1 DFQATT and CDR2 SNEGSKA (reference sequence). This CDR3 contains 15 residues. V was trimmed by 0 bases and J by 6 bases, leaving 15 bases between them.

This clonotype was counted only a few times. J is TRBJ2-5 and V is TRBV2; D unresolved. The length of the CDR3 is 10 residues. Trimming left V 5 bases short and J 3 bases short, with 1 base between. From germline, CDR1 is SNHLY and CDR2 FYNNEI. Written as DNA, the CDR3 is TGTGCCAGCAGTAAAGAGACCCAGTACTTC. Translated, it gives CASSKETQYF.

This clonotype has at least ten counts. The gene calls are TRBV7-9 and TRBJ2-1, with 13 bases fitting TRBD2. Germline assignment: CDR1 SEHNR and CDR2 FQNEAQ (reference sequence). The CDR3 totals 20 residues. V was pared by 5 bases and J by 4 bases, with 17 bases of the junction left unmatched. This CDR3 is CASSTQGGRGLAGSYNEQFF. The CDR3, as DNA: TGTGCCAGCAGCACCCAAGGCGGGAGGGGACTAGCGGGATCGTACAATGAGCAGTTCTTC.

The sample holds one count of this clonotype. This chain joins TRBV2 and TRBJ2-3, with a weak D call TRBD1 (6 bases). Germline V gene sequence: CDR1 SNHLY, CDR2 FYNNEI. V lost 9 bases, J lost 0 bases, and 10 bases lay in between. The CDR3 extends over 13 amino acids. CDR3 residues: CASADRSTDTQYF. DNA of the CDR3: TGTGCCAGTGCGGACAGAAGCACAGATACGCAGTATTTT.

The genes are TRBV7-9 and TRBJ2-7; 8 bases fit TRBD1. The V segment lost 6 bases and the J segment 3 bases; nucleotides outside the gene matches: 10. Germline CDR1 SEHNR, CDR2 FQNEAQ (reference sequence). The CDR3 runs 15 residues. CDR3 amino acids: CASRPDRVSHYEQYF. The CDR3 DNA is TGTGCCAGCAGACCGGACAGGGTTTCCCACTACGAGCAGTACTTC.

The chain uses TRBV5-1 and TRBJ2-3, with TRBD1 matching over 10 bases. The germline CDR1 and CDR2 sequences are SGHRS and YFSETQ. With V trimmed by 4 bases and J by 6 bases, 5 bases remained unmatched. The CDR3 runs 14 residues. For the CDR3, the DNA is TGCGCCAGCAGCCCGACAGGGGGCGCCGATACGCAGTATTTT. Protein product: CASSPTGGADTQYF.

This clonotype was detected many times. The chain couples TRBV6-1 to TRBJ2-7, with TRBD2 as a possible D gene (6 bases). The CDR3 extends over 16 amino acids. Germline CDR1 reads MNHNS; CDR2 reads SASEGT. The V end lost 1 base, the J end lost 1 base, and 14 bases lay between the germline ends. The CDR3: CASSEEEGLGSYEQYF. Written as DNA, the CDR3 is TGTGCCAGCAGTGAAGAGGAGGGGCTCGGTTCCTACGAGCAGTACTTC.

This clonotype has just one count. The chain uses TRBV11-2 and TRBJ2-3, with 9 bases lining up with TRBD1. CDR1 is SGHAT and CDR2 is FQNNGV in the germline V gene. The CDR3 runs 12 residues. The V and J ends lost 1 base and 11 bases, in that order; junction bases with no gene match: 1. DNA for the CDR3: TGTGCCAGCAGCTTAGCGGGACAGGGGCAGTATTTT. Translation: CASSLAGQGQYF.

This clonotype was seen many times. The chain uses TRBV3-1 and TRBJ2-7; D not resolved. The germline V and J ends were trimmed by 0 bases and 0 bases, with 6 bases remaining between them. Germline assignment: CDR1 LGHDT and CDR2 YNNKEL (reference sequence). CDR3 length: 14 amino acids. The CDR3: CASSQEASSYEQYF. CDR3 bases: TGTGCCAGCAGCCAAGAGGCCAGCTCCTACGAGCAGTACTTC.

The V call is TRBV12-3 or TRBV12-4, the J call TRBJ2-1; D is ambiguous. This CDR3 contains 14 residues. Trimming left V 3 bases short and J 6 bases short, with 12 bases between. The CDR3 loop is CASSFGGSLNEQFF. Here the CDR3 DNA reads TGTGCCAGCAGTTTCGGCGGTAGCCTCAATGAGCAGTTCTTC.

This sequence joins TRBV27 and TRBJ1-4; the D gene is possibly TRBD1 (6 bases). The germline V gene has CDR1 MNHEY and CDR2 SMNVEV (reference sequence). The length of the CDR3 is 16 residues. The germline V and J ends were trimmed by 2 bases and 5 bases, with 15 bases remaining between them. CDR3 residues: CASSLMSGGSNEKLFF. CDR3 bases: TGTGCCAGCAGTTTAATGTCCGGGGGCTCAAATGAAAAACTGTTTTTT.

The V and J genes are TRBV2 and TRBJ1-1; no clear D gene. With 1 base removed from V and 0 bases from J, the gap between germline ends came to 9 bases. Germline V lookup: CDR1 SNHLY, CDR2 FYNNEI. CDR3 length equals 15 residues. CDR3 sequence (DNA): TGTGCCAGCAGTGAAGTCCGGGTAGTGAACACTGAAGCTTTCTTT. Translating gives CASSEVRVVNTEAFF.

This clonotype was seen more than once but under ten times. Since a much larger clone is just one base distant, this may be a read error. The chain combines TRBV29-1 with TRBJ2-1, with 7 nucleotides matching TRBD2. Trimming removed 6 bases from V and 4 bases from J; junction bases left unmatched: 12. The CDR3 totals 15 residues. From germline, CDR1 is SQVTM and CDR2 ANQGSEA. The CDR3 DNA sequence: TGCAGCGTCCTCGGGGATCTGGGGGGGTACAATGAGCAGTTCTTC. Its translation: CSVLGDLGGYNEQFF.

The gene calls are TRBV10-3 and TRBJ2-7, with 12 nucleotides matching TRBD2. CDR3 length equals 15 residues. Germline lookup yields CDR1 ENHRY and CDR2 SYGVKD. Trimming at V came to 6 bases and at J to 3 bases, leaving 6 bases not matched to a gene. The DNA of the CDR3 is TGTGCCATCAGCTGGACTAGCGGGGTTCACTACGAGCAGTACTTC. Translated, it gives CAISWTSGVHYEQYF.

The J gene is TRBJ1-3, the V gene TRBV2; 8 bases map to TRBD1. With 7 bases clipped from V and 2 bases from J, the junction kept 4 bases outside the gene matches. The CDR3 has 14 residues. Germline V gene data show CDR1 as SNHLY and CDR2 as FYNNEI. CDR3 region: CASTTDRAGNTIYF. The CDR3 DNA reads as TGTGCCAGCACCACGGACAGGGCTGGAAACACCATATATTTT.

The V gene is TRBV5-8, the J gene TRBJ2-7; D is ambiguous. Germline CDR1 is SGHTS and CDR2 is YDEGEE. CDR3 length equals 12 residues. Trimming removed 4 bases at V and 5 bases at J, with 10 bases between. The CDR3 DNA reads TGTGCCAGCAGCCCCGATGACCACGAGCAGTACTTC. As protein: CASSPDDHEQYF.

This clonotype was counted a few times. The J gene is TRBJ2-1, the V gene TRBV7-2; 12 bases line up with TRBD2. Germline assignment: CDR1 SGHTA and CDR2 FQGNSA. J lost 5 bases, V lost 5 bases, and 4 bases had no gene match. The CDR3 is 15 amino acids. Written as DNA, the CDR3 is TGTGCCAGCAGCCGAGGACTAGCGGGGAACAATGAGCAGTTCTTC. Protein sequence: CASSRGLAGNNEQFF.